Listed below are T cell receptor beta chains from one sample, sequenced in a study of identical twins. TCRdb re-called the 5' RACE reads with MiXCR, one entry per CDR3 protein. The sample has about 900,000 distinct CDR3 sequences; around 12% are singletons. This same sample was also taken into another study, of yellow fever vaccine responses in identical twins.

What was sequenced was PBMCs. These receptor sequences come from a woman in her late teens or twenties in good health. Each CDR3 is given with its conserved first and last residue. A D gene is named only where the DNA matches it firmly. The size of a clone is reported for some rows only, either as once, few or many, or as a class for expanded clones.

TRBV3-1	TRBD2	TRBJ2-5	NA	TGTGCCAGCAGCCAAGTCTCCCCCCTAGCGGGGGGCTCCCCTTACTTC	CASSQVSPLAGGSPYF
TRBV20-1	NA	TRBJ2-3	few	TGCAGTGCTAGAGCGGCCCTATCCACAGATACGCAGTATTTT	CSARAALSTDTQYF
TRBV11-2	TRBD1	TRBJ2-3	NA	TGTGCCAGCAGCTTATCGACAGGGGCCCGCACAGATACGCAGTATTTT	CASSLSTGARTDTQYF
TRBV28	NA	TRBJ2-2	many	TGTGCCAGCAGGCCGGATTACACCGGGGAGCTGTTTTTT	CASRPDYTGELFF
TRBV12-3/TRBV12-4	NA	TRBJ2-2	many	TGTGCCAGCAGTACCGCCGGGACGAACACCGGGGAGCTGTTTTTT	CASSTAGTNTGELFF
TRBV7-6	TRBD2	TRBJ2-1	many	TGTGCCAGCTCTCAAGCGGGAAGATACAATGAGCAGTTCTTC	CASSQAGRYNEQFF
TRBV12-2	NA	TRBJ1-5	NA	TGTGCAAGTCGCTTAACGTTTCCGGGACGCCCTTGTCAGCCCCAGCATTTT	CASRLTFPGRPCQPQHF
TRBV12-3/TRBV12-4	TRBD1	TRBJ2-1	few	TGTGCCAGCAGTGACCGACAGGGAATATCGAACAATGAGCAGTTCTTC	CASSDRQGISNNEQFF
TRBV7-9	TRBD2	TRBJ2-7	NA	TGTGCCAGCAGCTCATCTAGCGGGAGTCGTACCCACGAGCAGTACTTC	CASSSSSGSRTHEQYF
TRBV6-5	NA	TRBJ1-3	NA	TGTGCCAGCAGTTACCAGCGATCTGGAAACACCATATATTTT	CASSYQRSGNTIYF
TRBV12-3/TRBV12-4	NA	TRBJ2-5	NA	TGTGCCAGCAGTTTATTTGAGGGGGAGACCCGGTACTTC	CASSLFEGETRYF
TRBV19	NA	TRBJ2-1	few	TGTGCCAGTAGAATAGGTGTTAATGAGCAGTTCTTC	CASRIGVNEQFF
TRBV5-1	TRBD1	TRBJ2-1	many	TGCGCCAGCAGCTACTCAGACAGGGACCAGTTCTTC	CASSYSDRDQFF
TRBV27	TRBD1	TRBJ1-5	few	TGTGCCAGCAGTCCGGATCGGACAGGGGTCAGCAATCAGCCCCAGCATTTT	CASSPDRTGVSNQPQHF
TRBV5-1	NA	TRBJ1-1	few	TGCGCCAGCAGCTTGGAGTCAGGGGCAGATGAAGCTTTCTTT	CASSLESGADEAFF
TRBV9	NA	TRBJ1-2	NA	TGTGCCAGCATGATGGGGAGTGGTGGCTACACCTTC	CASMMGSGGYTF
TRBV5-1	NA	TRBJ1-4	NA	TGCGCCAGCAGCTTTTCAGGGTCCAGGACTAATGAAAAACTGTTTTTT	CASSFSGSRTNEKLFF
TRBV7-9	NA	TRBJ2-3	few	TGTGCCAGCAGCCAACCCCCGGGGGGCGGGGCAGATACGCAGTATTTT	CASSQPPGGGADTQYF
TRBV5-1	NA	TRBJ2-5	few	TGCGCCAGCAGTCCAACGGGGAGGACTCCTATACAAGAGACCCAGTACTTC	CASSPTGRTPIQETQYF
TRBV5-6	NA	TRBJ2-1	few	TGTGCCAGCAGCTCACGACGGACAGGGCGGGGGGCCTACAATGAGCAGTTCTTC	CASSSRRTGRGAYNEQFF
TRBV6-1	TRBD2	TRBJ2-5	few	TGTGCCAGCAGTGAAAGCCCGGGACTAGTCTCTGAGACCCAGTACTTC	CASSESPGLVSETQYF
TRBV15	NA	TRBJ2-2	many	TGTGCCACCAGCAGTGGAAACACCGGGGAGCTGTTTTTT	CATSSGNTGELFF
TRBV28	TRBD2	TRBJ2-1	few	TGTGCCAGCAGTTCTCCCTTTGGGCGGGGGATCAATGAGCAGTTCTTC	CASSSPFGRGINEQFF
TRBV20-1	NA	TRBJ2-3	NA	TGCTGTGCTATCCCTGGAGGGGGCGTCGGCACAGATACGCAGTATTTT	CCAIPGGGVGTDTQYF
TRBV11-2	NA	TRBJ2-7	NA	TGTGCCAGCAGCCCGATCTCCCGGGGGAGGACATACTCCTACGAGCAGTACTTC	CASSPISRGRTYSYEQYF
TRBV28	TRBD1	TRBJ2-4	few	TGTGCCAGCAGTATTCTCACCGGGACAGGGTTTGCCAAAAACATTCAGTACTTC	CASSILTGTGFAKNIQYF